This T cell receptor beta chain was identified during a study of response to subunit inactivated influenza vaccine. A single record per CDR3 protein comes from TCRdb applying MiXCR to the RT-PCR reads. The sample contains more than 450,000 distinct CDR3 sequences, about 11% of which appear only once. The CDR3 is made up of 14 amino acids. From germline, CDR1 is DFQATT and CDR2 SNEGSKA (reference sequence). With V trimmed by 6 bases and J by 11 bases, 15 bases remained unmatched. This clonotype was recorded a few times. This sample was shared with a second study, whose subject was T cells expressing NK-cell markers. That study adds: UMIs accompanied the 5'RACE template switching by which TCR beta cDNA was made. Seropositivity for HCMV was found in most of the eight sequenced donors, with one seronegative. Only alpha-beta TCR T cells were sorted in several experiments, using an anti-gamma-delta TCR antibody. The study did not resolve the HCMV specificity of expanded NKG2C+ T cell clones.

The material was PBMCs from blood, obtained on the day of vaccination. The chain links TRBV20-1 to TRBJ1-5, with 8 bases that match TRBD1. The clonotype was recovered from a man aged 50 or older who received an inactivated influenza vaccine. DNA of the CDR3: TGCAGTGCGGTCGACAGGGGACCTCAGCGGGCCCAGCATTTT. Its translation: CSAVDRGPQRAQHF.